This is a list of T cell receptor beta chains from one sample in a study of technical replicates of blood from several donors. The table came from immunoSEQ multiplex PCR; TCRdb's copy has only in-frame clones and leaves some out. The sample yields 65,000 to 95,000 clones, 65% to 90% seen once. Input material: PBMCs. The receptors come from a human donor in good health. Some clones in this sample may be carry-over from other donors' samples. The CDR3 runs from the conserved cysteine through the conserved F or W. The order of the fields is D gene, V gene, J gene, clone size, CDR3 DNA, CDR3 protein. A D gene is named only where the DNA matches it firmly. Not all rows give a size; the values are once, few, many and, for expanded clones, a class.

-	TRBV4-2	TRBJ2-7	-	TGTGCCAGCAGCCAAGAACGCCAGTCCTACGAGCAGTACTTC	CASSQERQSYEQYF
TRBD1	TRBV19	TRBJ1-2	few	TGTGCCAGTAGTCCACAGGGGACTAACTATGGCTACACCTTC	CASSPQGTNYGYTF
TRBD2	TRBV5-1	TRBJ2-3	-	TGCGCCAGCAGCTCCCCCCTAGCGGGGGCTGCAGATACGCAGTATTTT	CASSSPLAGAADTQYF
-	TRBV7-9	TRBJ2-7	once	TGTGCCAGCAGCTTATCAGGGTCCTACGAGCAGTACTTC	CASSLSGSYEQYF
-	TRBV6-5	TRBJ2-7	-	TGTGCCAGCAGTTACTCTCATCCGGGACTCGGTCCCGAGCAGTACTTC	CASSYSHPGLGPEQYF
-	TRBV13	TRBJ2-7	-	TGTGCCAGCAGCCCCATTCACGAGCAGTACTTC	CASSPIHEQYF
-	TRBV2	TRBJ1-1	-	TGTGCCAGCAGCCTGTCCTGGCGGGACACTGAAGCTTTCTTT	CASSLSWRDTEAFF
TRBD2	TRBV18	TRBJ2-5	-	TGTGCCAGCTCTCCCAGACTAGCGGGAGAGGGCGAGACCCAGTACTTC	CASSPRLAGEGETQYF
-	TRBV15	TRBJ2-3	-	TGTGCCACCAGCAGTGGGCTTAGCACAGATACGCAGTATTTT	CATSSGLSTDTQYF
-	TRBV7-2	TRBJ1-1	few	TGTGCCAGCAGCTACGGGATGAACACTGAAGCTTTCTTT	CASSYGMNTEAFF
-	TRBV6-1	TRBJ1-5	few	TGTGCCAGCAGTACCCGGGACATTAGCAATCAGCCCCAGCATTTT	CASSTRDISNQPQHF
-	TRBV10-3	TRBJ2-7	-	TGTGCCATCAGTGAGTCGCCGGGGAACTCCTACGAGCAGTACTTC	CAISESPGNSYEQYF
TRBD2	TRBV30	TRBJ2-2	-	TGTGCCTGGAGTGTGGGGGCTAGCGGGAGGAGCGGGGAGCTGTTTTTT	CAWSVGASGRSGELFF
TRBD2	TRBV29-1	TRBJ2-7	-	TGCAGCGCGGGACTAGCGGGAGGGGAACAGTACTTC	CSAGLAGGEQYF
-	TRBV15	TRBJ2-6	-	TGTGCCACCAGCAGAGACAGGGCTATTAGCTCTGGGGCCAACGTCCTGACTTTC	CATSRDRAISSGANVLTF
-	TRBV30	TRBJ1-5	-	TGTGCCTGGAGTCGGCAGGGGACTCAGCCCCAGCATTTT	CAWSRQGTQPQHF
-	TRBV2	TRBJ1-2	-	TGTGCCAGCAGTGAATCAGGAGGATATGGCTACACCTTC	CASSESGGYGYTF
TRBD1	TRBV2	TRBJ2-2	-	TGTGCCAGCAGTGTTGTCGACAGGGGTACCGGGGAGCTGTTTTTT	CASSVVDRGTGELFF
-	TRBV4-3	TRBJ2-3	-	TGCGCCAGCAGCCAAGAACGCAGCCTCGGGGCGCAGTATTTT	CASSQERSLGAQYF
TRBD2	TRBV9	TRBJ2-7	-	TGTGCCAGCAGCGCCACCGCCGGGACTAGCTCTTCCGAGCAGTACTTC	CASSATAGTSSSEQYF
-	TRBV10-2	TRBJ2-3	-	TGCGCCAGCAGTGAAATGGCGGGCGTTGGCACAGATACGCAGTATTTT	CASSEMAGVGTDTQYF
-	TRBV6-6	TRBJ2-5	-	TGTGCCAGCAGTTCCCCGGACCAGGGCCGCGAGACCCAGTACTTC	CASSSPDQGRETQYF
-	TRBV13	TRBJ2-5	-	TGTGCCAGCAGCTGGGGGGGGGCACGAGTAGAGACCCAGTACTTC	CASSWGGARVETQYF
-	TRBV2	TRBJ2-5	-	TGTGCCAGCAGTACTATCATCCAAGAGACCCAGTACTTC	CASSTIIQETQYF
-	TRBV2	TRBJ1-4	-	TGTGCCAGCAGTGACGGAAAACTGTTTTTT	CASSDGKLFF
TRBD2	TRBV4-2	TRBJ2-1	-	TGTGCCAGCAGCCAAGAGTTTAGCGGGGCGGTCGGTGAGCAGTTCTTC	CASSQEFSGAVGEQFF
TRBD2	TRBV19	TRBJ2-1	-	TGTGCCAGTCTGACCGGGACTAGCGTAAATGAGCAGTTCTTC	CASLTGTSVNEQFF
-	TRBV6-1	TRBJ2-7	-	TGTGCCAGCAGTGAAGCGCGGAAAGGGGGCTACGAGCAGTACTTC	CASSEARKGGYEQYF
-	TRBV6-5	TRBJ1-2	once	TGTGCCAGCAGTTACTCACGGGGGGGCAGCTATGGCTACACCTTC	CASSYSRGGSYGYTF
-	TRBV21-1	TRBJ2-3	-	TGTGCCAGCAGCAAAGCCCCCGGTAGCGGGGTCACAGATACGCAGTATTTT	CASSKAPGSGVTDTQYF
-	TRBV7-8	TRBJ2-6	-	TGTGCCAGCAGCCCCCCCGCTGGGGCCAACGTCCTGACTTTC	CASSPPAGANVLTF
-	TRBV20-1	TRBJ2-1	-	TGCAGTGCTAGCCGAGGGGAGCAGTTCTTC	CSASRGEQFF
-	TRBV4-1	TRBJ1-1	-	TGCGCCAGCAGCCTTACACCCGGGGGAGCGACTGAAGCTTTCTTT	CASSLTPGGATEAFF
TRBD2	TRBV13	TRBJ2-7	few	TGTGCCAGCAGCATACAGGGGACTAGCGGGATGGGCGAGCAGTACTTC	CASSIQGTSGMGEQYF
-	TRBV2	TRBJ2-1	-	TGTGCCAGCAGTGAACAGGCAGGGCCCTACAATGAGCAGTTCTTC	CASSEQAGPYNEQFF
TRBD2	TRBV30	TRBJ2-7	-	TGTGCCTGGAGCCCTCCTGGAGTAGCGGGAGCCTACGAGCAGTACTTC	CAWSPPGVAGAYEQYF
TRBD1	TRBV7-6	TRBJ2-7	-	TGTGCCAGCAGCTTAGGGACAGGGTACGAGCAGTACTTC	CASSLGTGYEQYF
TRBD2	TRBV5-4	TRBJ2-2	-	TGTGCCAGCAGCTCATACGGGAGGGCCACGACCGGGGAGCTGTTTTTT	CASSSYGRATTGELFF
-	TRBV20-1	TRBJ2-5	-	TGCAGTGCTAACATTCAAGAGACCCAGTACTTC	CSANIQETQYF
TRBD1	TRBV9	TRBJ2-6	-	TGTGCCAGCAGCGTAGCTGGACAGGTCGCCGGGGCCAACGTCCTGACTTTC	CASSVAGQVAGANVLTF
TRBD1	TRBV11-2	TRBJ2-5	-	TGTGCCAGCAGCTCGGACAGGCAAGAGACCCAGTACTTC	CASSSDRQETQYF
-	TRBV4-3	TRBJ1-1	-	TGCGCCAGCAGCCAAGGACCGACAGACTTAGGGGCTTTCTTT	CASSQGPTDLGAFF
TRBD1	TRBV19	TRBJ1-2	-	TGTGCCAGTACCCCGGACAGGTCGAGGGATGGCTACACCTTC	CASTPDRSRDGYTF
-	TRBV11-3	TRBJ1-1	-	TGTGCCAGCAGCCGTTACAGGAACACTGAAGCTTTCTTT	CASSRYRNTEAFF
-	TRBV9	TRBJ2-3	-	TGTGCCAGCAGCCCCCTCCCGGGGAACACAGATACGCAGTATTTT	CASSPLPGNTDTQYF
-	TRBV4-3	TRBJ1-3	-	TGCGCCAGCAGCCGAGGTCCAGGAAACACCATATATTTT	CASSRGPGNTIYF
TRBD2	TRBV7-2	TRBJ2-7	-	TGTGCCAGCAGCCCGCGCGTTACTAGCGGGGTATCCTACGAGCAGTACTTC	CASSPRVTSGVSYEQYF
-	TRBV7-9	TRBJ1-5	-	TGTGCCAGCAGCTTCGACCCCGAGACACCCCAGCATTTT	CASSFDPETPQHF
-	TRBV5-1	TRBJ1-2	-	TGCGCCAGCAGCCTCCAGGGAAGGAACTATGGCTACACCTTC	CASSLQGRNYGYTF
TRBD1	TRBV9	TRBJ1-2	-	TGTGCCAGCAGCGTAGTGGGGACAGGGGACAACTATGGCTACACCTTC	CASSVVGTGDNYGYTF
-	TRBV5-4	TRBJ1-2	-	TGTGCCAGCAGCTTGGGATTCGGGGGGAGAGACGGCTACACCTTC	CASSLGFGGRDGYTF
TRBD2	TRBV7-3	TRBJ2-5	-	TGTGCCAGCAGCTTCGCCGGACTAGCTAAGGAGACCCAGTACTTC	CASSFAGLAKETQYF
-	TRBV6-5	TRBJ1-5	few	TGTGCCAGCAGTCAGCAGGGATCCCATCAGCCCCAGCATTTT	CASSQQGSHQPQHF
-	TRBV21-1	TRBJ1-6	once	TGTGCCAGCAGCAAAATCCCAAAAGCAGGGTATTCACCCCTCCACTTT	CASSKIPKAGYSPLHF
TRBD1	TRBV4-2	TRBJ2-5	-	TGTGCCAGCAGCCAAGGTCGGACAGGGGGGCAAGAGACCCAGTACTTC	CASSQGRTGGQETQYF
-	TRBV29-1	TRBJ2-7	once	TGCAGCGTTGGGGGAGGCGAGCAGTACTTC	CSVGGGEQYF
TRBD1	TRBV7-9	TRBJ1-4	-	TGTGCCAGCAGCATAGGCCAGACAGGGGGAAATGAAAAACTGTTTTTT	CASSIGQTGGNEKLFF
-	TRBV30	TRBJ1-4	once	TGTGCCTGGAGTGTGGGGGGGGCGAGTGAAAAACTGTTTTTT	CAWSVGGASEKLFF